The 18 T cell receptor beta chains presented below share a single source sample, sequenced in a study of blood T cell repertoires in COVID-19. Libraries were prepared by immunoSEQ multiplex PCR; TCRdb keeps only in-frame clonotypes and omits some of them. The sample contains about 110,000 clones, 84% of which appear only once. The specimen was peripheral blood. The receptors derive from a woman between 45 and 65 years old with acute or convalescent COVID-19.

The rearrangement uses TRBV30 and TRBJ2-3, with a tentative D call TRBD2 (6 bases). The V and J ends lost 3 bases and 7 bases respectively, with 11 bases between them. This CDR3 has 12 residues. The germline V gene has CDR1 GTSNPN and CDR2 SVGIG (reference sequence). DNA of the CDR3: TGTGCCTGGAGGGCTGGGGGGAATACGCAGTATTTT. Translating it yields CAWRAGGNTQYF.

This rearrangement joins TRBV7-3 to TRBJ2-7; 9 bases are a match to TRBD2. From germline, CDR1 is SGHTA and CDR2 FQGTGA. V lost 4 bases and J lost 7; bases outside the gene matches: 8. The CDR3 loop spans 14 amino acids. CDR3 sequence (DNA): TGTGCCAGCAGCTCCCGCGGGGGGGCGAGGGAGCAGTACTTC. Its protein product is CASSSRGGAREQYF. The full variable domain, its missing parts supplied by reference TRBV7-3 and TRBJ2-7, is GAGVSQTPSNKVTEKGKYVELRCDPISGHTALYWYRQSLGQGPEFLIYFQGTGAADDSGLPNDRFFAVRPEGSVSTLKIQRTERGDSAVYLCASSSRGGAREQYFGPGTRLTVT.

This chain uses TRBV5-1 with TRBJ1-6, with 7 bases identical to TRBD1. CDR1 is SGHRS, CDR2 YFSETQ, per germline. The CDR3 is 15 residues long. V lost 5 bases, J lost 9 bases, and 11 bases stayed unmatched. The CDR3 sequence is CASRSTGTAISPLHF. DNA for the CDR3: TGCGCCAGCAGATCCACCGGGACAGCCATTTCACCCCTCCACTTT.

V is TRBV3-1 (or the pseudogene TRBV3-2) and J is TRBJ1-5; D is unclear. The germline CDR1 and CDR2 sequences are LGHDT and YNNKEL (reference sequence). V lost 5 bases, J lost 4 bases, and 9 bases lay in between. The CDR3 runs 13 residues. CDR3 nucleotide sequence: TGTGCCAGCAGCAGTCAGGAAAATCAGCCCCAGCATTTT. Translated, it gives CASSSQENQPQHF.

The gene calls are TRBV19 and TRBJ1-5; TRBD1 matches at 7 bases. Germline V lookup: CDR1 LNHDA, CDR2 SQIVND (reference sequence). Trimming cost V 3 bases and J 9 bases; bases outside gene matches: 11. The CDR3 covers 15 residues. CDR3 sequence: CASSIDRAGIGPQHF. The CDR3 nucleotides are TGTGCCAGTAGTATTGACAGGGCGGGAATCGGGCCCCAGCATTTT.

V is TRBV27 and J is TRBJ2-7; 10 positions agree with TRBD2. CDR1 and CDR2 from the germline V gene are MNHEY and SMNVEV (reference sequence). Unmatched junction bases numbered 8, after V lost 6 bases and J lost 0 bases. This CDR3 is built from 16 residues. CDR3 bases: TGTGCCAGCAGACGGCTAGCGGGGGTCACCTCCTACGAGCAGTACTTC. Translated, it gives CASRRLAGVTSYEQYF.

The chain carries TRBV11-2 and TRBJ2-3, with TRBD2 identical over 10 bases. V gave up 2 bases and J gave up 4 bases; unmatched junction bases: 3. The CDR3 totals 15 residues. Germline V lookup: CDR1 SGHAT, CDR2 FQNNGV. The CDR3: CASSLPSGGADTQYF. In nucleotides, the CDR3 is TGTGCCAGCAGCTTACCCAGCGGGGGGGCAGATACGCAGTATTTT.

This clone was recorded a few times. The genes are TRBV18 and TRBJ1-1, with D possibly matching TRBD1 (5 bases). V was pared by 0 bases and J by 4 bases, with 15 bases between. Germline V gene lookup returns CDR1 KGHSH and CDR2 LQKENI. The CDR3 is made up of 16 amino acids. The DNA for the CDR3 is TGTGCCAGCTCACCACCATTTCGAGGGGAGGGCACTGAAGCTTTCTTT. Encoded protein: CASSPPFRGEGTEAFF.

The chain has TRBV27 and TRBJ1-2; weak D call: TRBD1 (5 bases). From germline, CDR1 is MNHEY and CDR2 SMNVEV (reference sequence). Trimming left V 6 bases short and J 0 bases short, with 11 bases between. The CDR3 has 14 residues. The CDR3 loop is CASRGTGANYGYTF. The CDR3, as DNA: TGTGCCAGCAGGGGGACGGGAGCTAACTATGGCTACACCTTC.

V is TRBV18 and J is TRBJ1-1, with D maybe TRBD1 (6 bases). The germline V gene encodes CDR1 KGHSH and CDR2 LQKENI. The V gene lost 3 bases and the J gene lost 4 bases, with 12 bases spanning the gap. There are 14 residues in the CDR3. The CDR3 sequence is CASSPRTGPTEAFF. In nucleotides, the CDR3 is TGTGCCAGCTCACCCCGAACAGGGCCCACTGAAGCTTTCTTT.

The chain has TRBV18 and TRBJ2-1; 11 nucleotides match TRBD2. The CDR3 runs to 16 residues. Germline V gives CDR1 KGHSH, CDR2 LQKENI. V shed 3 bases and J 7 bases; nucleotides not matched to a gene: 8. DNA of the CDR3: TGTGCCAGCTCACCGCTGCTAGCGGGGGGCTCTAATGAGCAGTTCTTC. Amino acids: CASSPLLAGGSNEQFF.

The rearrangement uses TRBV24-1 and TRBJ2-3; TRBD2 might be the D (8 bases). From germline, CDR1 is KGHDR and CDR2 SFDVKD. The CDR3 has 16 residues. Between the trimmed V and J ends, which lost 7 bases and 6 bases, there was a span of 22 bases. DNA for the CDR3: TGTGCCACCAGAGGGGGCGATCGGGGGGGATTGGATACGCAGTATTTT. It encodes CATRGGDRGGLDTQYF.

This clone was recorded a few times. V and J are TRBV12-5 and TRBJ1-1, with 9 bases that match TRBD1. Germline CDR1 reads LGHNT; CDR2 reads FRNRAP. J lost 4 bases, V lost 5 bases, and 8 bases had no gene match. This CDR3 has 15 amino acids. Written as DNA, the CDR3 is TGTGCTAGTGGTCCCGACAGGGGGGGAGGCACTGAAGCTTTCTTT. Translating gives CASGPDRGGGTEAFF.

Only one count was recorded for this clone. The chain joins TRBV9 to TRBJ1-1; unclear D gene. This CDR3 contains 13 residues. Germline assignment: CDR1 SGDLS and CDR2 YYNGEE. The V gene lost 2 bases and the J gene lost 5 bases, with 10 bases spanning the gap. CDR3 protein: CASSVQLRTEAFF. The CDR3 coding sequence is TGTGCCAGCAGCGTCCAACTTCGTACTGAAGCTTTCTTT.

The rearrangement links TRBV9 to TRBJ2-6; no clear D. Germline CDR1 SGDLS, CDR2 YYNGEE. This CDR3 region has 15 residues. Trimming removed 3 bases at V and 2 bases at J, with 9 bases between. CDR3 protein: CASSARLAGANVLTF. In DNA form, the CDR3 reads TGTGCCAGCAGCGCTAGGCTTGCTGGGGCCAACGTCCTGACTTTC.

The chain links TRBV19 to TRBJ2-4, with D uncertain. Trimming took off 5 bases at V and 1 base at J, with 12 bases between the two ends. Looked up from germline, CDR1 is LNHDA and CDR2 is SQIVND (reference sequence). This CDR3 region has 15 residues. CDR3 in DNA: TGTGCCAGTAGTGTCGGTTCCGCTGCCAAAAACATTCAGTACTTC. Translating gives CASSVGSAAKNIQYF.

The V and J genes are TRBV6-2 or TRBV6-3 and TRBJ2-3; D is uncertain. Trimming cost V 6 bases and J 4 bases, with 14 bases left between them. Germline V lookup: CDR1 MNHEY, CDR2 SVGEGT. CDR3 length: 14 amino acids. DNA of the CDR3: TGTGCCAGCAGCTCCCCCTGGCAGGCAGATACGCAGTATTTT. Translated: CASSSPWQADTQYF.

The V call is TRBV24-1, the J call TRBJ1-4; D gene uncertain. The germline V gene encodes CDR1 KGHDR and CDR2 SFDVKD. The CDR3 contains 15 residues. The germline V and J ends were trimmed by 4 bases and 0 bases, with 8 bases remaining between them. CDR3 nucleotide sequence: TGTGCCACCAGTGACTCCGGGACAACTAATGAAAAACTGTTTTTT. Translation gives CATSDSGTTNEKLFF.